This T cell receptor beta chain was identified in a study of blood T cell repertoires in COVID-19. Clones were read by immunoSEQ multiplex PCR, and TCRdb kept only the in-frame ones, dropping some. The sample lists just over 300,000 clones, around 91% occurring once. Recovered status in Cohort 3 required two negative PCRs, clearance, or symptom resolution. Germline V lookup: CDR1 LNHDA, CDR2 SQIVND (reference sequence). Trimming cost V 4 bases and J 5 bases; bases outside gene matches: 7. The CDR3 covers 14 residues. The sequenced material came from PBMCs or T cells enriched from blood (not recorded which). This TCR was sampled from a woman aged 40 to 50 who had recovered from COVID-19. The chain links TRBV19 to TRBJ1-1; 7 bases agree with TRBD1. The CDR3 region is CASSSAGGGTEAFF. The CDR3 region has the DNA TGTGCCAGTAGTAGTGCAGGGGGAGGAACTGAAGCTTTCTTT.